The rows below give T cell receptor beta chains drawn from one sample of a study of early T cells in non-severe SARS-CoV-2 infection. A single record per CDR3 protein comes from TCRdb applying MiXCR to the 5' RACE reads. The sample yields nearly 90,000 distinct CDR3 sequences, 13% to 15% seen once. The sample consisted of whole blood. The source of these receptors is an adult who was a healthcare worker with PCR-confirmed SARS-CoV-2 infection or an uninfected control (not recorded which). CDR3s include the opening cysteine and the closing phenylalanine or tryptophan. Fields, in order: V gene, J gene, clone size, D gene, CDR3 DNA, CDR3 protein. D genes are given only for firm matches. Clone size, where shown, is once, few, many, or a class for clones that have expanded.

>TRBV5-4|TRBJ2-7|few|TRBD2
TGTGCCAGCAGCTCCCCGGGGGGGCGGGACATCGAGCAGTACTTC
CASSSPGGRDIEQYF
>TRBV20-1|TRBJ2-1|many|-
TGCAGTGCTAGGGGGGGACCAGGCCGGACCAATGAGCAGTTCTTC
CSARGGPGRTNEQFF
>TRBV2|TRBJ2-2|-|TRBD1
TGTGCCAGCAGTGGGACAGGGGAATGGTCCGGGGAGCTGTTTTTT
CASSGTGEWSGELFF
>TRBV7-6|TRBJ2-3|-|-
TGTGCCAGCAGCTTCAGGACCCCCAAGCTCACAGATACGCAGTATTTT
CASSFRTPKLTDTQYF
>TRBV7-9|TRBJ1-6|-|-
TGTGCCAGCAGCACTCCTAAGGGGAGCTCCTATAATTCACCCCTCCACTTT
CASSTPKGSSYNSPLHF
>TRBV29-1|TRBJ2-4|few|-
TGCAGCGTTGAGGGAGCTGACGCCAAAAACATTCAGTACTTC
CSVEGADAKNIQYF
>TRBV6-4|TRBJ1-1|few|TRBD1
TGTGCCAGCAGAGGGACAGGCGGGCTTTTCTTT
CASRGTGGLFF
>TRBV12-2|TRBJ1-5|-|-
TGTGCAAGTCGCCCCAAGGAGGGCAGGGTAAAATTCTCAAATCAGCCCCAGCATTTT
CASRPKEGRVKFSNQPQHF
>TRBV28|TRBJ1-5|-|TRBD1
TGTGCCAGCAGTTTTTGGGACAGGGGAAAAGTTGGGGTCAATCAGCCCCAGCATTTT
CASSFWDRGKVGVNQPQHF
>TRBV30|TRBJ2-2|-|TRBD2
TGTGCCAGAAAAGCGGGAGCTCCCACCGGGGAGCTGTTTTTT
CARKAGAPTGELFF
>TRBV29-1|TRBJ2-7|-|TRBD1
TGCAGCGTTGAGGGACAGCCGAGCGAGCAGTACTTC
CSVEGQPSEQYF
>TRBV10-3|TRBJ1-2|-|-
TGTGCCATCAGTGAAATTGGGGGGCCATCCCATAGCTATGGCTACACCTTC
CAISEIGGPSHSYGYTF
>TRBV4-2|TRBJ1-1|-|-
TGTGCCAGCAGCCAAGAAGGAAGAGCCTTGAACACTGAAGCTTTCTTT
CASSQEGRALNTEAFF
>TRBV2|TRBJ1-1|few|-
TGTGCCAGCAGTGAATCTGATGAAGCTTTCTTT
CASSESDEAFF
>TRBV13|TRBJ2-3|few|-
TGTGCCAGCAGCTTGAGAGCAGCCACAGATACGCAGTATTTT
CASSLRAATDTQYF
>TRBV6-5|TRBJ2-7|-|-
TGTGCCAGCAGTTCGGGGGACTTTGGCTACGAGCAGTACTTC
CASSSGDFGYEQYF
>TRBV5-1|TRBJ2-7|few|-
TGCGCCAGCAGCTTGGCCGAAAACTACGAGCAGTACTTC
CASSLAENYEQYF
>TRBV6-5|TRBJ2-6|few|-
TGTGCCAGCAGCCCCCCGACAGATGGGGCCAACGTCCTGACTTTC
CASSPPTDGANVLTF
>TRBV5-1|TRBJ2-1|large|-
TGCGCCAGCAGCCCTACCTCGACAGACTATTCAAGATACGAATACAATGAGCAGTTCTTC
CASSPTSTDYSRYEYNEQFF
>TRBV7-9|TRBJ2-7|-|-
TGTGCCAGCAGCTTAGCAGGACATATCGCCGGGGGCGAGCAGTACTTC
CASSLAGHIAGGEQYF